A selection of T cell receptor beta chains follows, all from one sample in a study of cytomegalovirus exposure and HLA in healthy donors. Only in-frame clones appear in the TCRdb table, and some are missing; sequencing was by immunoSEQ multiplex PCR. The sample has a few hundred thousand clones; 75% to 85% are singletons. The sequenced material came from PBMCs. Source of these receptors: a woman aged 55-75 years in good health and CMV-seropositive. CDR3s include the opening cysteine and the closing phenylalanine or tryptophan. A D gene is named only where the DNA matches it firmly. Clone sizes are given selectively: once, few, many, or a class where the clone is expanded.

d_gene,abundance,v_gene,j_gene,CDR3nt,CDR3aa
TRBD2,-,TRBV7-2,TRBJ2-7,TGTGCCAGCAGCTATGGGACTAGCGGGACGTACGAGCAGTACTTC,CASSYGTSGTYEQYF
TRBD1,-,TRBV5-4,TRBJ1-1,TGTGCCAGCAGCTTGGAGGGCAGGGGGCTGAACACTGAAGCTTTCTTT,CASSLEGRGLNTEAFF
TRBD2,-,TRBV5-1,TRBJ2-5,TGCGCCAGCAGCAGCGGGAGGGGCGTCCGGGAGACCCAGTACTTC,CASSSGRGVRETQYF
TRBD2,-,TRBV27,TRBJ2-7,TGTGCCAGCAGTTTAGCGGGAGGGCCTTACGAGCAGTACTTC,CASSLAGGPYEQYF
TRBD1,-,TRBV7-9,TRBJ2-1,TGTGCCAGCAGCTTAACAGGGGGTGTCAATGAGCAGTTCTTC,CASSLTGGVNEQFF
TRBD1,few,TRBV5-4,TRBJ1-4,TGTGCCAGCAGCTCGACAGGGAGTAGGCGTGAAAAACTGTTTTTT,CASSSTGSRREKLFF
TRBD1,-,TRBV10-3,TRBJ2-1,TGTGCCATCAATCCGGGACAGGGGCCCTACAATGAGCAGTTCTTC,CAINPGQGPYNEQFF
TRBD1,-,TRBV5-6,TRBJ1-5,TGTGCCAGCAGCCTTACAGGGGCGCACTATCAGCCCCAGCATTTT,CASSLTGAHYQPQHF
-,-,TRBV7-6,TRBJ2-3,TGTGCCAGCAGCTTAGTTGGACTCAGCACAGATACGCAGTATTTT,CASSLVGLSTDTQYF
TRBD2,-,TRBV6-5,TRBJ2-3,TGTGCCAGCAGTCTAGCGGGGACTAGCACAGATACGCAGTATTTT,CASSLAGTSTDTQYF
-,-,TRBV28,TRBJ1-2,TGTGCCAGCAGTCCCCCCGCTGGGGGGGTTAACACCTTC,CASSPPAGGVNTF
TRBD1,-,TRBV18,TRBJ1-2,TGTGCCAGCTCACAACAGACAGGGCCCTACTATGGCTACACCTTC,CASSQQTGPYYGYTF
TRBD1,-,TRBV5-1,TRBJ1-1,TGCGCCAGCAGCTCTTGGACAGGGCCGGTCACTGAAGCTTTCTTT,CASSSWTGPVTEAFF
TRBD1,-,TRBV5-1,TRBJ1-1,TGCGCCAGTCGGGACAGACCACCGAACACTGAAGCTTTCTTT,CASRDRPPNTEAFF
-,-,TRBV7-3,TRBJ1-6,TGTGCCAGCAGCTCTCTGTCGGGATCACCCCTCCACTTT,CASSSLSGSPLHF
TRBD1,few,TRBV18,TRBJ1-3,TGTGCCAGCTCACCCCTTACCCTCCAAGACAGGGGCTCTGGAAACACCATATATTTT,CASSPLTLQDRGSGNTIYF
-,-,TRBV6-5,TRBJ2-7,TGTGCCAGCAGTTACGGGGGCAGCCCCTACTACGAGCAGTACTTC,CASSYGGSPYYEQYF
-,-,TRBV5-1,TRBJ2-2,TGCGCCAGCTCTAGAGATAGTGCCGGGGAGCTGTTTTTT,CASSRDSAGELFF
-,few,TRBV28,TRBJ1-5,TGTGCCAGCACCACCGGGAATCAGCCCCAGCATTTT,CASTTGNQPQHF
-,-,TRBV5-4,TRBJ2-1,TGTGCCAGCAACCATTGGTCGGGTGACAATGAGCAGTTCTTC,CASNHWSGDNEQFF
TRBD1,-,TRBV27,TRBJ1-5,TGTGCCAGCAGAAACCGGGACAGTAGCAATCAGCCCCAGCATTTT,CASRNRDSSNQPQHF
-,-,TRBV18,TRBJ1-5,TGTGCCAGCTCAGGGGGCAGCGGCAATCAGCCCCAGCATTTT,CASSGGSGNQPQHF
-,-,TRBV19,TRBJ2-7,TGTGCCAGTAGACTTTCAGGACTGATAGCCGAGCAGTACTTC,CASRLSGLIAEQYF
-,-,TRBV28,TRBJ1-1,TGTGCCAGCGGAAGACGCGGGATTTACTCATATCCAATGAACACTGAAGCTTTCTTT,CASGRRGIYSYPMNTEAFF
-,-,TRBV19,TRBJ1-5,TGTGCCACAGCTGGGCGGGGAGGCAGTCAGCCCCAGCATTTT,CATAGRGGSQPQHF
TRBD1,-,TRBV11-2,TRBJ2-5,TGTGCCAGCAGCACAGGGGCCCAGACCCAGTACTTC,CASSTGAQTQYF
TRBD1,few,TRBV18,TRBJ1-2,TGTGCCAGCTCACCGTCCGCCGGGACAGGGAATGGCTACACCTTC,CASSPSAGTGNGYTF
-,few,TRBV15,TRBJ1-1,TGTGCCACCAGCAGAGCGGGGGGGCGAAACACTGAAGCTTTCTTT,CATSRAGGRNTEAFF
-,-,TRBV7-9,TRBJ2-1,TGTGCCAGCAGGAAGACTAGTGCGGGCTCCTACAATGAGCAGTTCTTC,CASRKTSAGSYNEQFF
-,-,TRBV2,TRBJ2-7,TGTGCCAGCAGAGAGCGGGACATAACCTACGAGCAGTACTTC,CASRERDITYEQYF
-,-,TRBV9,TRBJ2-1,TGTGCCAGCAGCGTAGTGGTCGGGAATGAGCAGTTCTTC,CASSVVVGNEQFF
-,few,TRBV27,TRBJ2-1,TGTGCCAGCAGTTTTGAGGGTTGGTATGAGCAGTTCTTC,CASSFEGWYEQFF
-,-,TRBV11-3,TRBJ2-2,TGTGCCAGCAGCTTCACGGGCGGGGAGCTGTTTTTT,CASSFTGGELFF
TRBD1,few,TRBV7-9,TRBJ2-7,TGTGCCAGCAGCTCTGACAGGGCCCACTACGAGCAGTACTTC,CASSSDRAHYEQYF
TRBD2,-,TRBV30,TRBJ2-7,TGTGCCTGGAGTGTAGGGCTAGCGGGAGGGCGTATCTACGAGCAGTACTTC,CAWSVGLAGGRIYEQYF
-,few,TRBV11-2,TRBJ1-1,TGTGCCAGCAGCTTAATCAGGGGCACTGAAGCTTTCTTT,CASSLIRGTEAFF
TRBD1,-,TRBV30,TRBJ2-1,TGTGCCTGGAGTAACGGACAGGGGGCCCGAAATGAGCAGTTCTTC,CAWSNGQGARNEQFF
-,-,TRBV29-1,TRBJ1-3,TGCAGCGTTGAGGGACACGGCACCTCTGGAAACACCATATATTTT,CSVEGHGTSGNTIYF
-,-,TRBV5-1,TRBJ1-1,TGCGCCAGCAGCTTGGGGGCTGGGAACACTGAAGCTTTCTTT,CASSLGAGNTEAFF
TRBD2,-,TRBV27,TRBJ2-7,TGTGCCAGCAGTCTGAGCCTAGCGGGCTCCTACGAGCAGTACTTC,CASSLSLAGSYEQYF
-,-,TRBV7-9,TRBJ1-5,TGTGCCAGCAGCTTACCGGGGGGTATTCAGCCCCAGCATTTT,CASSLPGGIQPQHF
TRBD1,few,TRBV10-3,TRBJ1-2,TGTGCCATCAGTGAAACCGGTCCGGGACAGGGGAATTATGGCTACACCTTC,CAISETGPGQGNYGYTF
-,-,TRBV2,TRBJ1-2,TGTGCCAGCAGAGAGGTTCCCTCTCCTAGCTATGGCTACACCTTC,CASREVPSPSYGYTF
-,-,TRBV4-1,TRBJ2-5,TGCGCCAGCAGCCAATTAACCCCCCGGGAGACCCAGTACTTC,CASSQLTPRETQYF
-,few,TRBV10-3,TRBJ1-3,TGTGCCATCACACCAGACTCTGGAAACACCATATATTTT,CAITPDSGNTIYF
TRBD2,-,TRBV7-2,TRBJ2-3,TGTGCCAGCAGCCTGTTAGCGGGGAGCACAGATACGCAGTATTTT,CASSLLAGSTDTQYF